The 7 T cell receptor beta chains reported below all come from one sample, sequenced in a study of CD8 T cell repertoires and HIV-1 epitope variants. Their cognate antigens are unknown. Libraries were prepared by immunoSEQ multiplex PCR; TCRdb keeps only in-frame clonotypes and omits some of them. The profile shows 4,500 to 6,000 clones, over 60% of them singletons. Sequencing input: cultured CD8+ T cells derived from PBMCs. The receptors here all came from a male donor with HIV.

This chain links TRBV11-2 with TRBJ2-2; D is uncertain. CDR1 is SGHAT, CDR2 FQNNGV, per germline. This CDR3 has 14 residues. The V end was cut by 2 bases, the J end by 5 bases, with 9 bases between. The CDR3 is CASSLLSGTGELFF. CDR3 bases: TGTGCCAGCAGCTTACTCTCCGGAACCGGGGAGCTGTTTTTT.

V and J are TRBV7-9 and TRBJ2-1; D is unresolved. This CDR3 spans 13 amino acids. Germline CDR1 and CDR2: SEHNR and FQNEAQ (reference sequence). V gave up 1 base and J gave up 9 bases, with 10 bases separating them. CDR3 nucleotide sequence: TGTGCCAGCAGCTTAGACGGTGCCAGTGAGCAGTTCTTC. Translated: CASSLDGASEQFF.

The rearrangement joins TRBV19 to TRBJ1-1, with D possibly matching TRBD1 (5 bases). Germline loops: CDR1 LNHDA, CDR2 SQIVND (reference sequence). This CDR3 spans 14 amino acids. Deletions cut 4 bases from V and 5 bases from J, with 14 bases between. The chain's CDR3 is CASSNFTGVTEAFF. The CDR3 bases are TGTGCCAGTAGTAACTTCACAGGAGTAACTGAAGCTTTCTTT. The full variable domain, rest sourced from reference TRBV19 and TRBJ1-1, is DGGITQSPKYLFRKEGQNVTLSCEQNLNHDAMYWYRQDPGQGLRLIYYSQIVNDFQKGDIAEGYSVSREKKESFPLTVTSAQKNPTAFYLCASSNFTGVTEAFFGQGTRLTVV.

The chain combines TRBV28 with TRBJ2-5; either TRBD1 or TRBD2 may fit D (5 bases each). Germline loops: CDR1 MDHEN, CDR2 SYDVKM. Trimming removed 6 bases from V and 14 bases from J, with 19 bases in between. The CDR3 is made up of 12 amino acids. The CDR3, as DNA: TGTGCCAGCAGGAAGGGGAAGTCCGGGGTTTACTTC. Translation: CASRKGKSGVYF.

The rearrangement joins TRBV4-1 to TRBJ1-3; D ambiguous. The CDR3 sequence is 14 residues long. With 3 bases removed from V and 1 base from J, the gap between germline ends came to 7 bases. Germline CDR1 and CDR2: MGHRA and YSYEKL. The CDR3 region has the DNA TGCGCCAGCAGCCAGTTAGGTTCTGGAAACACCATATATTTT. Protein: CASSQLGSGNTIYF.

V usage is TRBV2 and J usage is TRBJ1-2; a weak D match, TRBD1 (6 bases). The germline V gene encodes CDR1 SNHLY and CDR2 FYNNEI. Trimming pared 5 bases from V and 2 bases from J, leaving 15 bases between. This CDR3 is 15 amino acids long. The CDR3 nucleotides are TGTGCCAGCAGTTCGACGGGGGGCGGGAACTATGGCTACACCTTC. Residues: CASSSTGGGNYGYTF.

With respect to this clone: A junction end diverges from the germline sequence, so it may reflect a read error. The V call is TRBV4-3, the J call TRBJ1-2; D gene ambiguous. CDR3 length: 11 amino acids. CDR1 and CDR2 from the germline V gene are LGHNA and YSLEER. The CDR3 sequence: CASSQGIVVAF. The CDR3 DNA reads TGCGCCAGCAGCCAAGGGATCGTCGTAGCCTTC.